The present T cell receptor beta chain was sequenced within a study of T cell responses to AZD1222 COVID-19 vaccine. Overall study: Pooled samples include second doses given at about 4 or 12 weeks.

Germline lookup yields CDR1 KGHDR and CDR2 SFDVKD. V trimming: 2 bases; J trimming: 8 bases; junction bases outside the gene matches: 4. The CDR3 length is 13 residues. Generated by immunoSEQ multiplex PCR, the TCRdb table keeps only in-frame clones and is missing some. The sample lists over 100,000 clones; 80% to 90% were seen once. The material was peripheral blood, obtained on day 0 of AZD1222 vaccination. The chain is built from TRBV24-1 and TRBJ1-1; 7 nucleotides agree with TRBD1. The sequence derives from an adult in good health. This CDR3 is CATSDWRQGEAFF. Written as DNA, the CDR3 is TGTGCCACCAGTGATTGGAGACAGGGCGAAGCTTTCTTT.